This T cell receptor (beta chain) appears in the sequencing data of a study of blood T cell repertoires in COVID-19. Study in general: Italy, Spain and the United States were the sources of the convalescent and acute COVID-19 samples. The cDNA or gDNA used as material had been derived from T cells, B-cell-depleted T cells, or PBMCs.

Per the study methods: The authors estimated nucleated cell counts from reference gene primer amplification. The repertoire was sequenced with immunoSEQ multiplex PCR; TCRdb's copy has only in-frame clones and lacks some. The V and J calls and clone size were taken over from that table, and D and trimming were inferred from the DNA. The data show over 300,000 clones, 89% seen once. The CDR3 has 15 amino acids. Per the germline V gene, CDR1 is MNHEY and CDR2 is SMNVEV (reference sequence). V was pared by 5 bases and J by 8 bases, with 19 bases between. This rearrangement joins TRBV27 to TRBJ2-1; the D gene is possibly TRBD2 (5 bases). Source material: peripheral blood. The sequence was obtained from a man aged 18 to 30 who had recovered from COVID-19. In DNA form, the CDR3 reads TGTGCCAGCAGTCCAGACTATTACGTCCTCCATGAGCAGTTCTTC. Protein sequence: CASSPDYYVLHEQFF.